This T cell receptor beta chain originates from a study of STAT3 mutations in large granular lymphocyte leukemia. Study-wide points: At least one immunodominant TCR beta clonotype appeared in every T-cell large granular lymphocyte leukemia patient.

This CDR3 contains 15 residues. V lost 2 bases, J lost 0 bases, and 11 bases lay in between. From germline, CDR1 is KGHSH and CDR2 LQKENI. Libraries were prepared by immunoSEQ multiplex PCR; TCRdb keeps only in-frame clonotypes and omits some of them. This sample has roughly 1,400 clones; 72% occur once, and the top ten carry over 35%. On this clone: Its target is unknown.

Sequences were obtained from peripheral blood mononuclear cells. The J gene is TRBJ2-7, the V gene TRBV18; D may be TRBD1 (5 bases). The TCR comes from a man aged 45 to 65 with T-cell large granular lymphocyte leukemia. Some clones in this sample may be carry-over from other donors' samples. CDR3 sequence (DNA): TGTGCCAGCTCACCAGACAGATTATCCTCCTACGAGCAGTACTTC. This gives the protein CASSPDRLSSYEQYF.